The entry below describes one T cell receptor (beta chain). Its antigen is still unknown. The method was immunoSEQ multiplex PCR; TCRdb's version includes in-frame clones alone and lacks a portion of them. Altogether just over 60,000 clones are present, 79% being singletons, with the ten largest covering approximately 0.4%. The length of the CDR3 is 18 residues. The V gene's germline CDR1 is SQVTM and CDR2 ANQGSEA. These data are taken from a study of siplizumab effects on memory and regulatory T cells. Findings of the study overall: The diversity of naive T cells seemed greater than that of memory cells, and their alloresponse contribution seemed major. Most proliferating CD4+ or CD8+ clones, roughly 75-97%, had no naive or memory assignment.

The origin of this receptor is a human donor in good health. Specimen: memory CD4+ T cells sorted from blood. The chain carries TRBV29-1 and TRBJ2-5, with 9 bases aligning to TRBD1. The CDR3 nucleotides read TGCAGTGCCAGAGAGGGCTTACCCGGGACAGGGAGGGCAGAGACCCAGTACTTC. It codes for CSAREGLPGTGRAETQYF.